Shown below are 17 T cell receptor beta chains from a single sample sequenced in a study of cytomegalovirus exposure and HLA in healthy donors. It was with 60 Vbeta and 13 Jbeta primers that the PCR ran. This table comes from immunoSEQ multiplex PCR, and its TCRdb copy is limited to in-frame clones, with some not included. Of some 150,000 clones listed, approximately 84% are singletons. Source material: PBMCs. The source is a woman between 45 and 60 years old in good health and CMV-seropositive.

The genes are TRBV10-3 and TRBJ2-1; 12 bases map to TRBD1. Trimming at V came to 2 bases and at J to 8 bases, leaving 4 bases not matched to a gene. Germline CDR1 reads ENHRY; CDR2 reads SYGVKD. The CDR3 has 15 amino acids. The CDR3 sequence: CAISEEGQGADEQFF. CDR3 nucleotides: TGTGCCATCAGTGAGGAGGGACAGGGGGCTGATGAGCAGTTCTTC.

This chain uses TRBV2 with TRBJ1-1; D might be TRBD1 (6 bases). V lost 8 bases and J 6 bases, leaving 19 bases between the germline ends. The CDR3 extends over 14 amino acids. Germline CDR1 and CDR2: SNHLY and FYNNEI. Written as DNA, the CDR3 is TGTGCCAGCGGAAGGGGGTCACTTGCGGCTGAAGCTTTCTTT. This encodes CASGRGSLAAEAFF.

The chain carries TRBV5-4 and TRBJ2-2, with 8 bases identical to TRBD1. This CDR3 contains 14 residues. V lost 3 bases to trimming and J lost 5 bases; unmatched junction nucleotides: 3. Germline CDR1 reads SGHNT; CDR2 reads YYREEE (reference sequence). CDR3 region: CASSWTGRTGELFF. CDR3 in DNA: TGTGCCAGCAGCTGGACAGGGCGGACCGGGGAGCTGTTTTTT. Drawing the rest from reference TRBV5-4 and TRBJ2-2, the complete variable domain is ETGVTQSPTHLIKTRGQQVTLRCSSQSGHNTVSWYQQALGQGPQFIFQYYREEENGRGNFPPRFSGLQFPNYSSELNVNALELDDSALYLCASSWTGRTGELFFGEGSRLTVL.

V is TRBV4-1 and J is TRBJ2-1, with a possible D match to TRBD2 (5 bases). Trimming took 3 bases from V and 5 from J, leaving 8 bases between them. Germline CDR1 MGHRA, CDR2 YSYEKL. This CDR3 region has 13 residues. The CDR3 reads CASSQRLHNEQFF. The CDR3 DNA follows: TGCGCCAGCAGCCAGAGACTACACAATGAGCAGTTCTTC.

This clone appeared a single time. The rearrangement links TRBV10-3 to TRBJ2-3; 13 bases map to TRBD2. CDR3 size: 16 residues. Germline loops: CDR1 ENHRY, CDR2 SYGVKD. J was trimmed by 5 bases and V by 3 bases; bases with no gene match: 5. The CDR3 region has the DNA TGTGCCATCAGTGATCCTGGACTAGCGGGAGAAGATACGCAGTATTTT. Protein sequence: CAISDPGLAGEDTQYF.

The chain employs TRBV30 and TRBJ1-2; D is possibly TRBD1 (6 bases). The ends were cut back, 0 bases at V and 6 bases at J, with 11 bases in the middle. The germline CDR1 and CDR2 sequences are GTSNPN and SVGIG (reference sequence). There are 13 residues in the CDR3. CDR3 nucleotide sequence: TGTGCCTGGAGTGTGGGGGCTTCAAATGGCTACACCTTC. Its protein product is CAWSVGASNGYTF. The whole variable domain, remainder taken from reference TRBV30 and TRBJ1-2, is SQTIHQWPATLVQPVGSPLSLECTVEGTSNPNLYWYRQAAGRGLQLLFYSVGIGQISSEVPQNLSASRPQDRQFILSSKKLLLSDSGFYLCAWSVGASNGYTFGSGTRLTVV.

This clone was counted a few times. This sequence joins TRBV7-9 and TRBJ1-2; TRBD1 agrees at 7 bases. V dropped 3 bases and J dropped 8; count of bases not matched to a gene: 9. This CDR3 is built from 14 residues. Germline V gene data show CDR1 as SEHNR and CDR2 as FQNEAQ (reference sequence). The chain's CDR3 is CASSFSTGDRGYTF. The DNA of the CDR3 is TGTGCCAGCAGCTTCAGTACAGGGGATCGGGGCTACACCTTC.

The J gene is TRBJ2-5, the V gene TRBV9; D is unresolved. Germline V lookup: CDR1 SGDLS, CDR2 YYNGEE. The V and J ends lost 3 bases and 3 bases respectively, with 15 bases between them. The CDR3 has 15 amino acids. Written as DNA, the CDR3 is TGTGCCAGCAGCGCGAGAAACCGTCTCGAAGAGACCCAGTACTTC. Translating it yields CASSARNRLEETQYF. The whole variable domain, remainder taken from reference TRBV9 and TRBJ2-5, is DSGVTQTPKHLITATGQRVTLRCSPRSGDLSVYWYQQSLDQGLQFLIQYYNGEERAKGNILERFSAQQFPDLHSELNLSSLELGDSALYFCASSARNRLEETQYFGPGTRLLVL.

The rearrangement links TRBV28 to TRBJ2-7; 12 bases line up with TRBD2. V trimming: 5 bases; J trimming: 5 bases; junction bases outside the gene matches: 7. The CDR3 has 15 residues. Germline values: CDR1 MDHEN, CDR2 SYDVKM. This chain's CDR3 is CASSRLAGDFNEQYF. Written as DNA, the CDR3 is TGTGCCAGCAGTCGACTAGCGGGAGATTTCAACGAGCAGTACTTC.

CDR3 sequence (DNA): TGTGCCAGCAGCTGGGTGCGGGATAGAGGCGAGCAGTACTTC. Translating it yields CASSWVRDRGEQYF. The chain couples TRBV6-1 to TRBJ2-7; the D gene is possibly TRBD2 (6 bases). Germline-derived CDR1 and CDR2 are MNHNS and SASEGT. The CDR3 is 14 residues long. V lost 6 bases and J lost 6, with 18 bases in between.

V is TRBV7-3 and J is TRBJ1-2; 8 bases agree with TRBD1. Per germline, CDR1 SGHTA and CDR2 FQGTGA. The CDR3 sequence is 17 residues long. Trimming removed 2 bases from V and 1 base from J; junction bases left unmatched: 9. CDR3: CASSLPTRRGRNYGYTF. The CDR3 DNA sequence: TGTGCCAGCAGCTTACCAACTCGCAGGGGGCGTAACTATGGCTACACCTTC.

The J gene is TRBJ2-5, the V gene TRBV9, with 8 bases matching TRBD2. The V segment lost 4 bases and the J segment 14 bases; nucleotides outside the gene matches: 7. The germline V gene has CDR1 SGDLS and CDR2 YYNGEE. The CDR3 spans 11 residues. CDR3 loop: CASSSPSGLYF. The CDR3 nucleotides read TGTGCCAGCAGCTCTCCTAGCGGGCTCTACTTC. The full variable domain, its missing parts supplied by reference TRBV9 and TRBJ2-5, is DSGVTQTPKHLITATGQRVTLRCSPRSGDLSVYWYQQSLDQGLQFLIQYYNGEERAKGNILERFSAQQFPDLHSELNLSSLELGDSALYFCASSSPSGLYFGPGTRLLVL.

This clone has just one count. The chain combines TRBV28 with TRBJ1-5; 7 bases are a match to TRBD1. Trimming at V came to 9 bases and at J to 6 bases, leaving 11 bases not matched to a gene. CDR1 is MDHEN and CDR2 is SYDVKM in the germline V gene. The CDR3 length is 14 residues. CDR3 residues: CASTQGPLGQPQHF. The CDR3 DNA reads as TGTGCCAGTACACAGGGGCCCCTCGGTCAGCCCCAGCATTTT. Together with reference TRBV28 and TRBJ1-5, the CDR3 gives the full variable domain: DVKVTQSSRYLVKRTGEKVFLECVQDMDHENMFWYRQDPGLGLRLIYFSYDVKMKEKGDIPEGYSVSREKKERFSLILESASTNQTSMYLCASTQGPLGQPQHFGDGTRLSIL.

The chain uses TRBV10-3 and TRBJ1-1; TRBD1 agrees at 9 bases. Germline assignment: CDR1 ENHRY and CDR2 SYGVKD. The V and J ends lost 5 bases and 7 bases, in that order; junction bases with no gene match: 5. The CDR3 is made up of 13 amino acids. The CDR3 is CAISSDRGVEAFF. In DNA, the CDR3 is TGTGCCATCAGTTCGGACAGGGGTGTTGAAGCTTTCTTT.

The count of this clone is one. This rearrangement joins TRBV5-1 to TRBJ2-7; tentatively, D is TRBD2 (5 bases). Trimming removed 3 bases from V and 7 bases from J, with 17 bases in between. Germline values: CDR1 SGHRS, CDR2 YFSETQ. The CDR3 totals 14 residues. The CDR3 sequence: CASSSEDLSREQYF. The CDR3 coding sequence is TGCGCCAGCAGCTCGGAGGACCTCAGTCGGGAGCAGTACTTC.

J is TRBJ2-7 and V is TRBV2; TRBD1 matches 9 bases. Trimming at V came to 6 bases and at J to 7 bases, leaving 13 bases not matched to a gene. The CDR3 consists of 15 residues. Germline lookup yields CDR1 SNHLY and CDR2 FYNNEI. The CDR3 sequence: CASSPPGQGSGEQYF. The CDR3 nucleotides read TGTGCCAGCAGCCCTCCGGGACAGGGTTCGGGAGAGCAGTACTTC.

The chain uses TRBV9 and TRBJ1-6; 7 bases map to TRBD1. V dropped 3 bases and J dropped 8; count of bases not matched to a gene: 14. The CDR3 is 17 residues long. Germline V gives CDR1 SGDLS, CDR2 YYNGEE. CDR3: CASSAQDPGTEDSPLHF. The DNA of the CDR3 is TGTGCCAGCAGCGCCCAAGATCCCGGGACAGAGGATTCACCCCTCCACTTT.